The 19 T cell receptor beta chains below were found in one sample sequenced in a study of blood T cell repertoires in COVID-19. Data came from immunoSEQ multiplex PCR; TCRdb stores just in-frame clones and leaves some out. Among around 250,000 clones listed, about nine tenths were seen once. The sequenced sample was PBMCs or T cells enriched from blood (not recorded which). All receptors come from a human donor in a cohort exposed to, infected with or recovered from COVID-19 (not recorded which). The donor label of this sample is uncertain.

This chain links TRBV30 with TRBJ1-6; D is unresolved. V was cut by 3 bases and J by 7 bases, with 7 bases left in between. Looked up from germline, CDR1 is GTSNPN and CDR2 is SVGIG (reference sequence). The CDR3 is made up of 12 amino acids. Here the CDR3 reads CAWRTGNSPLHF. The CDR3 DNA reads TGTGCCTGGAGAACGGGAAATTCACCCCTCCACTTT. The full variable domain, in which reference TRBV30 and TRBJ1-6 provide the parts outside the CDR3, is SQTIHQWPATLVQPVGSPLSLECTVEGTSNPNLYWYRQAAGRGLQLLFYSVGIGQISSEVPQNLSASRPQDRQFILSSKKLLLSDSGFYLCAWRTGNSPLHFGNGTRLTVT.

V is TRBV19 and J is TRBJ1-3; the D is unclear. CDR1 and CDR2 from the germline V gene are LNHDA and SQIVND (reference sequence). This CDR3 comprises 15 residues. Trimming took off 2 bases at V and 3 bases at J, with 11 bases between the two ends. The CDR3 coding sequence is TGTGCCAGTAGTATACAAGGCGGTCATGGAAACACCATATATTTT. Encoded protein: CASSIQGGHGNTIYF.

For this clone: The same CDR3 can be traced to other DNA sequences in this sample. The chain is built from TRBV7-9 and TRBJ2-7; D is perhaps TRBD2 (5 bases). Trimming took 1 base from V and 2 from J, leaving 6 bases between them. CDR3 length: 13 amino acids. CDR1 is SEHNR and CDR2 is FQNEAQ in the germline V gene (reference sequence). The CDR3: CASSLVGAYEQYF. CDR3 in DNA: TGTGCCAGCAGCTTAGTCGGGGCCTACGAGCAGTACTTC.

This chain links TRBV7-2 with TRBJ2-1, with TRBD1 identical over 7 bases. Germline values: CDR1 SGHTA, CDR2 FQGNSA. Unmatched junction bases numbered 0, after V lost 0 bases and J lost 4 bases. This CDR3 is built from 14 residues. DNA for the CDR3: TGTGCCAGCAGCTTAGCCAGGGGGTACAATGAGCAGTTCTTC. It yields the protein CASSLARGYNEQFF. Combining the CDR3 with reference TRBV7-2 and TRBJ2-1 gives the whole variable domain GAGVSQSPSNKVTEKGKDVELRCDPISGHTALYWYRQSLGQGLEFLIYFQGNSAPDKSGLPSDRFSAERTGGSVSTLTIQRTQQEDSAVYLCASSLARGYNEQFFGPGTRLTVL.

The V gene is TRBV14, the J gene TRBJ2-5; 9 bases match TRBD2. The CDR3 is made up of 17 amino acids. CDR1 is SGHDN and CDR2 is FVKESK in the germline V gene. J was trimmed by 3 bases and V by 3 bases; bases with no gene match: 11. CDR3 nucleotides: TGTGCCAGCAGCCAGGGGCTCCGGGCTAGCGGGGAAGAGACCCAGTACTTC. This sequence encodes CASSQGLRASGEETQYF.

The chain is built from TRBV19 and TRBJ2-7; the D gene is possibly TRBD1 (6 bases). The CDR3 consists of 16 residues. The V gene's germline CDR1 is LNHDA and CDR2 SQIVND (reference sequence). Trimming removed 3 bases at V and 5 bases at J, with 20 bases between. The CDR3 DNA reads as TGTGCCAGTAGTATGAGAAGGCGGCAGGGGCCCGACGAGCAGTACTTC. Protein: CASSMRRRQGPDEQYF.

Only one count was recorded for this clone. This CDR3 is CASGLATSGRQPQHF. CDR3 in DNA: TGTGCTAGTGGTTTGGCCACCTCAGGGCGGCAGCCCCAGCATTTT. The chain has TRBV12-5 and TRBJ1-5; D is perhaps TRBD1 (5 bases). The CDR3 is 15 residues long. The V and J ends lost 1 base and 7 bases respectively, with 14 bases between them. CDR1 and CDR2 from the germline V gene are LGHNT and FRNRAP.

The chain is built from TRBV5-4 and TRBJ1-1; possible D gene TRBD1, 6 bases. V lost 0 bases, J lost 6 bases, and 9 bases lay in between. The germline gives CDR1 SGHNT, CDR2 YYREEE (reference sequence). CDR3 length: 13 residues. CDR3 amino acids: CASSLAGDAEAFF. The CDR3 nucleotides read TGTGCCAGCAGCTTGGCAGGGGACGCTGAAGCTTTCTTT. The full variable domain, completed using reference TRBV5-4 and TRBJ1-1, is ETGVTQSPTHLIKTRGQQVTLRCSSQSGHNTVSWYQQALGQGPQFIFQYYREEENGRGNFPPRFSGLQFPNYSSELNVNALELDDSALYLCASSLAGDAEAFFGQGTRLTVV.

The rearrangement joins TRBV7-9 to TRBJ2-1; the D gene is possibly TRBD1 (5 bases). Trimming took off 4 bases at V and 6 bases at J, with 10 bases between the two ends. The CDR3 length is 13 residues. Germline V CDR1 and CDR2: SEHNR, FQNEAQ (reference sequence). The CDR3 DNA sequence: TGTGCCAGCAGCTCCGCAGGGTCCAATGAGCAGTTCTTC. Its protein product is CASSSAGSNEQFF. Based on the CDR3 plus reference TRBV7-9 and TRBJ2-1, the full variable domain is DTGVSQNPRHKITKRGQNVTFRCDPISEHNRLYWYRQTLGQGPEFLTYFQNEAQLEKSRLLSDRFSAERPKGSFSTLEIQRTEQGDSAMYLCASSSAGSNEQFFGPGTRLTVL.

This clone was seen more than once but under ten times. The V call is TRBV28, the J call TRBJ2-7; D is ambiguous. Trimming removed 6 bases from V and 4 bases from J, with 10 bases in between. From germline, CDR1 is MDHEN and CDR2 SYDVKM. The CDR3 consists of 12 residues. CDR3 region: CASSGELYEQYF. The CDR3 DNA sequence: TGTGCCAGCAGCGGAGAGTTGTACGAGCAGTACTTC.

V and J are TRBV14 and TRBJ1-4; TRBD1 is a possible D gene (6 bases). From germline, CDR1 is SGHDN and CDR2 FVKESK. This CDR3 has 15 amino acids. V was trimmed by 4 bases and J by 0 bases, leaving 9 bases between them. The chain's CDR3 is CASSRHRATNEKLFF. The CDR3 region has the DNA TGTGCCAGCAGCCGACACAGGGCAACTAATGAAAAACTGTTTTTT.

The V gene is TRBV29-1, the J gene TRBJ1-1; unclear D gene. The CDR3 is made up of 13 amino acids. The V gene lost 5 bases and the J gene lost 1 base, with 11 bases spanning the gap. The germline V gene encodes CDR1 SQVTM and CDR2 ANQGSEA. This CDR3 reads CSVRPGENTEAFF. In DNA, the CDR3 is TGCAGCGTTCGGCCAGGTGAGAACACTGAAGCTTTCTTT.

The rearrangement links TRBV5-1 to TRBJ1-4; D may be TRBD1 (5 bases). Germline-derived CDR1 and CDR2 are SGHRS and YFSETQ. The CDR3 consists of 18 residues. Trimming left V 0 bases short and J 0 bases short, with 15 bases between. The CDR3 protein is CASSLGRGSVPTNEKLFF. DNA for the CDR3: TGCGCCAGCAGCTTGGGAAGGGGATCAGTGCCAACTAATGAAAAACTGTTTTTT.

This chain links TRBV11-2 with TRBJ2-1; possible D gene TRBD2, 5 bases. Germline CDR1 reads SGHAT; CDR2 reads FQNNGV. V was shortened by 4 bases and J by 2 bases, with 18 bases between the two germline ends. This CDR3 has 17 residues. This CDR3 is CASSSPRASDTYNEQFF. The CDR3 bases are TGTGCCAGCAGCTCTCCGAGGGCCTCCGATACCTACAATGAGCAGTTCTTC.

V and J are TRBV23-1 and TRBJ1-5, with D perhaps matching TRBD1 (6 bases). TRBV23-1 is reported as an ORF; its role is uncertain. This CDR3 spans 18 amino acids. Trimming pared 4 bases from V and 0 bases from J, leaving 19 bases between. As DNA, the CDR3 is TGCGCCAGCAGTCCGGGGGGGGGCGTCCCCTATAGCAATCAGCCCCAGCATTTT. It translates to CASSPGGGVPYSNQPQHF.

The chain uses TRBV6-5 and TRBJ1-5; 8 bases align to TRBD1. Per the germline V gene, CDR1 is MNHEY and CDR2 is SVGAGI. V shed 6 bases and J 6 bases; nucleotides not matched to a gene: 4. CDR3 length: 13 amino acids. CDR3 sequence: CASSRTGGQPQHF. For the CDR3, the DNA is TGTGCCAGCAGCCGTACAGGGGGTCAGCCCCAGCATTTT.

This clone was detected only a few times. The J gene is TRBJ2-7, the V gene TRBV6-5; D remains ambiguous. V lost 6 bases and J lost 6, with 9 bases in between. The CDR3 consists of 11 residues. The V gene's germline CDR1 is MNHEY and CDR2 SVGAGI. The CDR3 DNA reads TGTGCCAGCAGCCAGGATAGCGAGCAGTACTTC. It specifies CASSQDSEQYF.

This clone has a single count. The chain employs TRBV6-5 and TRBJ1-2; D uncertain. The CDR3 loop spans 14 amino acids. CDR1 and CDR2 (germline): MNHEY, SVGAGI. Trimming removed 7 bases at V and 2 bases at J, with 14 bases between. In DNA, the CDR3 is TGTGCCAGCAAGGTTAGCGAGGCGAACTATGGCTACACCTTC. It yields the protein CASKVSEANYGYTF.

The chain recombines TRBV19 with TRBJ1-5; TRBD1 agrees at 7 bases. CDR3 size: 15 residues. Germline V gene lookup returns CDR1 LNHDA and CDR2 SQIVND (reference sequence). After removal of 4 bases from V and 3 bases from J, the junction contained 6 bases not matched to a gene. The CDR3 sequence: CASSSPTGTNQPQHF. In nucleotides, the CDR3 is TGTGCCAGTAGTAGCCCGACAGGGACCAATCAGCCCCAGCATTTT. Using reference TRBV19 and TRBJ1-5 for the parts outside the CDR3, the full variable domain is DGGITQSPKYLFRKEGQNVTLSCEQNLNHDAMYWYRQDPGQGLRLIYYSQIVNDFQKGDIAEGYSVSREKKESFPLTVTSAQKNPTAFYLCASSSPTGTNQPQHFGDGTRLSIL.